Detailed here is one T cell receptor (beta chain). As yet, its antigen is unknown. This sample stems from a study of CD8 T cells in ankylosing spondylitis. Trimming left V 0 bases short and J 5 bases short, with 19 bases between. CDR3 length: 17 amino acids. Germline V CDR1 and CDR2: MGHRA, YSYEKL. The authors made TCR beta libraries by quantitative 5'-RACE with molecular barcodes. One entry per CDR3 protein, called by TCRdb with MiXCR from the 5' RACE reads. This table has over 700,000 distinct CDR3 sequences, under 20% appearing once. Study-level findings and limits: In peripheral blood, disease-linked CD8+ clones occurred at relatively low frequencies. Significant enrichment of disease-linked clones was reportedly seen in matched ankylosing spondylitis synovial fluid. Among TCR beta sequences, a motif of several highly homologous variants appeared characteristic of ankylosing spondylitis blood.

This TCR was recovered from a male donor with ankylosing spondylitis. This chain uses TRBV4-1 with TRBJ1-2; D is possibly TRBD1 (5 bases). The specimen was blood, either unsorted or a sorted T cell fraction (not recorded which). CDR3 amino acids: CASSQDPAGTMSYGYTF. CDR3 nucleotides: TGCGCCAGCAGCCAAGACCCGGCCGGGACCATGTCGTATGGCTACACCTTC.